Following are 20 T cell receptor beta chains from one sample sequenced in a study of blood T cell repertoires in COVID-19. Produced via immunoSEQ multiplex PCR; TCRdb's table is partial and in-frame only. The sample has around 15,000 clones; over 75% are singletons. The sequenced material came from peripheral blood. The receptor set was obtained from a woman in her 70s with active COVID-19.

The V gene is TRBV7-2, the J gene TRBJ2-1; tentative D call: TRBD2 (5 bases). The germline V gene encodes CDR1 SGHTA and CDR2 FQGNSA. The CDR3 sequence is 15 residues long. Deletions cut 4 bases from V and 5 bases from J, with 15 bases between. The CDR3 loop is CASSSLAGAHNEQFF. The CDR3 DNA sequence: TGTGCCAGCAGCTCCCTGGCGGGTGCCCACAATGAGCAGTTCTTC. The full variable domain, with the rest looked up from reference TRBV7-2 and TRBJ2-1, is GAGVSQSPSNKVTEKGKDVELRCDPISGHTALYWYRQSLGQGLEFLIYFQGNSAPDKSGLPSDRFSAERTGGSVSTLTIQRTQQEDSAVYLCASSSLAGAHNEQFFGPGTRLTVL.

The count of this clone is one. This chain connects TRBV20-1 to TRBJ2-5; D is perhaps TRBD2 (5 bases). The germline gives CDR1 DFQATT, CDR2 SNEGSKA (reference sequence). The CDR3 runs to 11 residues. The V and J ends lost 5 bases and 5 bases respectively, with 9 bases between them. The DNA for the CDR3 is TGCAGTGCTGGAGGAGGCGAGACCCAGTACTTC. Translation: CSAGGGETQYF.

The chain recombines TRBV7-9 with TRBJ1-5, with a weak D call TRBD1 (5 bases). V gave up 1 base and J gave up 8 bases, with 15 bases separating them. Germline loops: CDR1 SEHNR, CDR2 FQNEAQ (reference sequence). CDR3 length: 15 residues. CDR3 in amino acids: CASSLESKGYEPQHF. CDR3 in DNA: TGTGCCAGCAGCTTAGAATCGAAGGGGTATGAGCCCCAGCATTTT.

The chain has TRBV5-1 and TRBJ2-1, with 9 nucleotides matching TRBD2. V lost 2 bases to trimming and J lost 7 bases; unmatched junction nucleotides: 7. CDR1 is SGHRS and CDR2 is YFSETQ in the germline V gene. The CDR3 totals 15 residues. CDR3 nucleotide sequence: TGCGCCAGCAGCTTCGGGCGGGAGGGCCTGAATGAGCAGTTCTTC. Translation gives CASSFGREGLNEQFF.

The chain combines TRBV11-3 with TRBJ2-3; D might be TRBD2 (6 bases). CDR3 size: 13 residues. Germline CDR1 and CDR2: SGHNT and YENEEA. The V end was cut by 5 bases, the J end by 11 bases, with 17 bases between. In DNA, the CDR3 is TGTGCCAGCAGCCTACGCCGGGAGCAGGGGCAGTATTTT. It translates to CASSLRREQGQYF.

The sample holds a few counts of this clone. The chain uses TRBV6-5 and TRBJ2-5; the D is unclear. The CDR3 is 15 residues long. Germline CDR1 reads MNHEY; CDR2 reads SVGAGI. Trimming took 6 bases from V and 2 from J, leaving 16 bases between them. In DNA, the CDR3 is TGTGCCAGCAGCCCCGCACAAAGGCGGCAAGAGACCCAGTACTTC. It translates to CASSPAQRRQETQYF.

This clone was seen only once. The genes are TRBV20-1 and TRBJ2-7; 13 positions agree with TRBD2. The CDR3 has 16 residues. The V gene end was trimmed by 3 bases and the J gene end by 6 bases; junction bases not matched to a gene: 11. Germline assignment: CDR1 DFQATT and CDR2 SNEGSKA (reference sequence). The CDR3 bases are TGCAGTGCTAGTTACGGTACTAGCGGGAGGGCCCGCGAGCAGTACTTC. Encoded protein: CSASYGTSGRAREQYF.

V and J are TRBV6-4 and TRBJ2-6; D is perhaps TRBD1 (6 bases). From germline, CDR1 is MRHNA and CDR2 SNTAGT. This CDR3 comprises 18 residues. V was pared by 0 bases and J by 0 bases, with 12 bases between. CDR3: CASSDSPGADSGANVLTF. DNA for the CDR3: TGTGCCAGCAGTGACTCGCCAGGGGCGGACTCTGGGGCCAACGTCCTGACTTTC.

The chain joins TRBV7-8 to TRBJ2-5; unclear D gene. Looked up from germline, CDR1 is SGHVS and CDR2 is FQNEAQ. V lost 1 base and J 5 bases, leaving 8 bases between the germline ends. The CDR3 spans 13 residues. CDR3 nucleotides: TGTGCCAGCAGCTTAGTCCCGAGGGAGACCCAGTACTTC. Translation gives CASSLVPRETQYF. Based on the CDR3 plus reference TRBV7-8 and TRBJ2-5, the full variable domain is GAGVSQSPRYKVAKRGQDVALRCDPISGHVSLFWYQQALGQGPEFLTYFQNEAQLDKSGLPSDRFFAERPEGSVSTLKIQRTQQEDSAVYLCASSLVPRETQYFGPGTRLLVL.

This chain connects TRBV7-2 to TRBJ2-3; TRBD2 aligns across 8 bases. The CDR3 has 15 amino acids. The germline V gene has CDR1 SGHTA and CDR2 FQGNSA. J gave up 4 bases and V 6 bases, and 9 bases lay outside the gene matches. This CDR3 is CASRASGFGADTQYF. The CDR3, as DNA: TGTGCCAGCAGGGCTAGCGGGTTCGGGGCAGATACGCAGTATTTT.

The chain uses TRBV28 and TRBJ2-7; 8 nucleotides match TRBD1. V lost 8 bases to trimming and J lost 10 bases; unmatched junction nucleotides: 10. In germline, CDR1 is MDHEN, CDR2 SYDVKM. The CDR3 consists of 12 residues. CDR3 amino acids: CASEDRVRLQYF. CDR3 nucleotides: TGTGCCAGCGAGGACAGGGTTCGGTTACAGTACTTC.

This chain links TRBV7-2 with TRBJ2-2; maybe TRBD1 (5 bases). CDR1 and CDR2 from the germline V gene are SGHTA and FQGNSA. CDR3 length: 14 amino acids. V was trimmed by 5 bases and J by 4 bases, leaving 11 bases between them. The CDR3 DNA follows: TGTGCCAGCAGCCTGACACAGGTCACCGGGGAGCTGTTTTTT. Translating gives CASSLTQVTGELFF. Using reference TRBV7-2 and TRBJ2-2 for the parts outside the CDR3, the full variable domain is GAGVSQSPSNKVTEKGKDVELRCDPISGHTALYWYRQSLGQGLEFLIYFQGNSAPDKSGLPSDRFSAERTGGSVSTLTIQRTQQEDSAVYLCASSLTQVTGELFFGEGSRLTVL.

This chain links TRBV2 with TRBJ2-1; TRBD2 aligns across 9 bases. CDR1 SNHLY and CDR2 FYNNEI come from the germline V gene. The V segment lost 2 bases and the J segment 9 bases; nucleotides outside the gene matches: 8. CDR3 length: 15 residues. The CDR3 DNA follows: TGTGCCAGCAGTGAAAGACTAGCGGAGAGCGGTGAGCAGTTCTTC. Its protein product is CASSERLAESGEQFF.

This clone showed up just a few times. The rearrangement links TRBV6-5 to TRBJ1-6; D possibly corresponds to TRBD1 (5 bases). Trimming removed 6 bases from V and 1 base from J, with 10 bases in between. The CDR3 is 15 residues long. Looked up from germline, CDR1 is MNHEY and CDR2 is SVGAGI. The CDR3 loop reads CASSQGRSYNSPLHF. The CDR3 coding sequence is TGTGCCAGCAGCCAGGGAAGGTCCTATAATTCACCCCTCCACTTT.

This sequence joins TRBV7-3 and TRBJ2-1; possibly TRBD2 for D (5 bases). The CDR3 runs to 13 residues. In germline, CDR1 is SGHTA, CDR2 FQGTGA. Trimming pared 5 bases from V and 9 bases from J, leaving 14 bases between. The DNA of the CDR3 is TGTGCCAGCAGCACAGCGGCCCGGGGTGAGCAGTTCTTC. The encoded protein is CASSTAARGEQFF.

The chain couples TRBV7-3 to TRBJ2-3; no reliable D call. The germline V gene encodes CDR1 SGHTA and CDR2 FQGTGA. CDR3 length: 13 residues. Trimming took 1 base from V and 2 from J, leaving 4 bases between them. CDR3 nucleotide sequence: TGTGCCAGCAGCTTAAGACTCACAGATACGCAGTATTTT. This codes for CASSLRLTDTQYF.

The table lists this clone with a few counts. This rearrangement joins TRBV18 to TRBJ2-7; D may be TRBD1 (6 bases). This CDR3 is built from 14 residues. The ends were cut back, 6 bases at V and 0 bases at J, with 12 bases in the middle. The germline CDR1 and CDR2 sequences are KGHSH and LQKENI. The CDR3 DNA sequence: TGTGCCAGCTCCCAGGGGACCACCTCCTACGAGCAGTACTTC. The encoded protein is CASSQGTTSYEQYF.

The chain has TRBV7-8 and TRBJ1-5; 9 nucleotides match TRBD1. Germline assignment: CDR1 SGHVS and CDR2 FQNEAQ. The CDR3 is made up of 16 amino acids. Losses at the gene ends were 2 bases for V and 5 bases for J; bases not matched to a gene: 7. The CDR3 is CASSLSGTGNYQPQHF. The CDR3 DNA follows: TGTGCCAGCAGCTTATCCGGGACAGGGAATTATCAGCCCCAGCATTTT.

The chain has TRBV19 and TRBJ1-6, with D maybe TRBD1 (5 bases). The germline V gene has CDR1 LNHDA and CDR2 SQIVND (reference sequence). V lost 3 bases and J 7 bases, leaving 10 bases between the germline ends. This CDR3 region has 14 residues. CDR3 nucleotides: TGTGCCAGTAGTATGAGCGGGGGGAATTCACCCCTCCACTTT. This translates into CASSMSGGNSPLHF.

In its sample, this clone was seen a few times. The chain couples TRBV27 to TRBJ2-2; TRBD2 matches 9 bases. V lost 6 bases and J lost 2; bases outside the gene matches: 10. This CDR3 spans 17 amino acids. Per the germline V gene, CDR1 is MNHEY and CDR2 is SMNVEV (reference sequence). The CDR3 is CASSNKGGRANTGELFF. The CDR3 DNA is TGTGCCAGCAGCAATAAAGGCGGGAGGGCCAACACCGGGGAGCTGTTTTTT.